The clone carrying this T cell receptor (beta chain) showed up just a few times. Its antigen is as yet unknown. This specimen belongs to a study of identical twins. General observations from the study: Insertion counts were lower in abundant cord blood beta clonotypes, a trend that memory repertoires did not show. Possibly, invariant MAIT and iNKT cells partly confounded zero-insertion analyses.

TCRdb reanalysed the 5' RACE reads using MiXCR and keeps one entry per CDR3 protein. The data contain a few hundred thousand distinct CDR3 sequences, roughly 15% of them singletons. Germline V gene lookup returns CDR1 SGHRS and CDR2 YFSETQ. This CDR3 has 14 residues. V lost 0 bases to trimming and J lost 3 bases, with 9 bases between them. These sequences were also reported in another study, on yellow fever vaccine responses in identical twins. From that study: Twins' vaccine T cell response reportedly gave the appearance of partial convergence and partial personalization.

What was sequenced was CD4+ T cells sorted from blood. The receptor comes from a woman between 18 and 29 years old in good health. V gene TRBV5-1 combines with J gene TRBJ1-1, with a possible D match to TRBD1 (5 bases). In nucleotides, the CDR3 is TGCGCCAGCAGCTTGGGGGTAGGGGACACTGAAGCTTTCTTT. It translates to CASSLGVGDTEAFF.